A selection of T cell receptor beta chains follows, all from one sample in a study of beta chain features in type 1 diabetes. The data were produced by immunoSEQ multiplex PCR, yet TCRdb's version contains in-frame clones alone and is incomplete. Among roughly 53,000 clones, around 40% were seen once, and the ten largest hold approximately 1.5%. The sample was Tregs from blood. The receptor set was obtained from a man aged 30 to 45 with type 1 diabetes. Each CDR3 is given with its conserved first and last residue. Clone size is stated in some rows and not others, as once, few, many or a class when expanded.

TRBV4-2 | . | CASTQRVSGSGVQEQYF
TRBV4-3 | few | CASSPDYAKQFF
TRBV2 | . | CASPPDSMNTEAFF
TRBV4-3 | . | CASSQESLLAAYTGELFF
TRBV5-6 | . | CASSLSGRASYEQYF
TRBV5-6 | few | CASSLGLAGGTQYF
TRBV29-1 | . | CSVVVQANTEAFF
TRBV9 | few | CASSRLGGYNEQFF
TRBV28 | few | CASRASGAYSYEQYF
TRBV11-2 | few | CASSFMEQQETQYF
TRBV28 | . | CASMAGGSGNTIYF
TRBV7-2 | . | CASRPTSEEQYF
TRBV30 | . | CAWSVFQGTGELFF
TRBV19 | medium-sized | CASSINRVTEAFF
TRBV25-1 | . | CARSEVIAGTSYEQYF
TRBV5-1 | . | CASGAPDTQYF
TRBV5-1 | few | CASSLAPGQGFDEQFF
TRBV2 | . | CASSFDRGYEQYF
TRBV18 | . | CASSPSGTGLSNPSNQPQHF
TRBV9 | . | CASSPQNGNTIYF
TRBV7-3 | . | CASSLKAGQVNNEQFF
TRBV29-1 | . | CSVETSGTDTQYF
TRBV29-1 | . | CSALGGGNTEAFF
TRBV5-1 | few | CASSLTTFQETQYF
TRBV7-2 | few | CASSPRRDTQYF
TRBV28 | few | CASSSAGVGNEQFF
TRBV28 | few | CASNTGAATYEQYF
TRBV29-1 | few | CSAWNRGAGELFF
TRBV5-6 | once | CASSLQGGYTF
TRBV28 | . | CASSREAGFTDTQYF
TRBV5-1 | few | CASSLNMNTEAFF
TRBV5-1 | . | CASSLGPGQGSYEQYF
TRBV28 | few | CASTWDSYNEQFF
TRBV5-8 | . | CASSLGTPRDTQYF
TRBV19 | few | CASRDRGLSEKLFF
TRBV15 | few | CATSRDRGVGELFF
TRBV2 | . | CASSVGGGNTEAFF
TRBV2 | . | CASSAWPNEQFF
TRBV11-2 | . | CASREWGAEAFF
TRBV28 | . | CASTSSGSIGTGELFF
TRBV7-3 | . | CASSLRGFSEQFF
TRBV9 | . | CASSEAGGNSPTEQYF
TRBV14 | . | CASSQLRLAVQFF
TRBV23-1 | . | CASSHLTTKDRACLTQETQYF
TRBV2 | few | CASSVDGRATDTQYF
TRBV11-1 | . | CASRGGTAGRDEQYF
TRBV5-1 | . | CASTPWGQGHEQYF
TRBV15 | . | CATSRGWAQYGNQPQHF
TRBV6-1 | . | CASSELPLRTIYF
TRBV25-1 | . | CASRNRGGTEAFF
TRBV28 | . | CASSWGGRGAGWETQYF
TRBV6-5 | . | CASNWGNSNQPQHF
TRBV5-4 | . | CASSFSRLGSTDTQYF
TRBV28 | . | CASSSYAGTMNNEQFF
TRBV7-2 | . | CASSLGLAHTGELFF